This T cell receptor (beta chain) was identified during a study of cytomegalovirus exposure and HLA in healthy donors. Germline values: CDR1 SGDLS, CDR2 YYNGEE. This CDR3 is 15 amino acids long. V gave up 2 bases and J gave up 3 bases, with 14 bases separating them. This PCR relied on a set of 60 Vbeta primers and 13 Jbeta primers. Repertoires were generated with immunoSEQ multiplex PCR, while TCRdb's copy carries only in-frame clones and drops some. This listing includes over 100,000 clones. The sample taken for sequencing was PBMCs. The sequence was collected from a man aged 30 to 39 in good health and CMV-seronegative. The chain carries TRBV9 and TRBJ2-5; a weak D match, TRBD1 (6 bases). For the CDR3, the DNA is TGTGCCAGCAGCGTTACCGGGACACCTGAAGAGACCCAGTACTTC. Its translation: CASSVTGTPEETQYF.